Listed below are T cell receptor beta chains from one sample, sequenced in a study of technical replicates of blood from several donors. Data came from immunoSEQ multiplex PCR; TCRdb stores just in-frame clones and leaves some out. The table lists 75,000 to 85,000 clones, more than 80% of them singletons. The sample consisted of PBMCs. The receptors shown here come from a human donor in good health. Some clones in this sample may be carry-over from other donors' samples. CDR3s include the opening cysteine and the closing phenylalanine or tryptophan. Fields, in order: CDR3 protein, V gene, J gene.

cdr3_aa: CATSRSETQYF; v_call: TRBV15; j_call: TRBJ2-5
cdr3_aa: CASSLGRGDTEAFF; v_call: TRBV7-6; j_call: TRBJ1-1
cdr3_aa: CAISNQGMGTEAFF; v_call: TRBV10-3; j_call: TRBJ1-1
cdr3_aa: CASSPGTDNEQFF; v_call: TRBV18; j_call: TRBJ2-1
cdr3_aa: CASSFQGLATEAFF; v_call: TRBV13; j_call: TRBJ1-1
cdr3_aa: CASSPNSYGQVANTIYF; v_call: TRBV18; j_call: TRBJ1-3
cdr3_aa: CASSQMLTGTGNNQPQHF; v_call: TRBV4-3; j_call: TRBJ1-5
cdr3_aa: CASSIRTAGETQYF; v_call: TRBV6-5; j_call: TRBJ2-5
cdr3_aa: CASSYGFGGGETQYF; v_call: TRBV6-6; j_call: TRBJ2-5
cdr3_aa: CASSAVGSGQPQHF; v_call: TRBV7-9; j_call: TRBJ1-5
cdr3_aa: CSVRRGNYEQYF; v_call: TRBV29-1; j_call: TRBJ2-7
cdr3_aa: CASSEYRLAGVADTQYF; v_call: TRBV25-1; j_call: TRBJ2-3
cdr3_aa: CASSLAPMSGANVLTF; v_call: TRBV5-1; j_call: TRBJ2-6
cdr3_aa: CASSSEGNTIYF; v_call: TRBV5-4; j_call: TRBJ1-3
cdr3_aa: CAWSEGLAGGNEQFF; v_call: TRBV30; j_call: TRBJ2-1
cdr3_aa: CASSQDRRGPDYGYTF; v_call: TRBV4-3; j_call: TRBJ1-2
cdr3_aa: CASSYPVLKDQPQHF; v_call: TRBV6-6; j_call: TRBJ1-5
cdr3_aa: CASSSGRGNTEAFF; v_call: TRBV5-1; j_call: TRBJ1-1
cdr3_aa: CASSSIYQETQYF; v_call: TRBV27; j_call: TRBJ2-5
cdr3_aa: CASSETGQSYNEQFF; v_call: TRBV11-2; j_call: TRBJ2-1
cdr3_aa: CASSSLIAGAYTDTQYF; v_call: TRBV5-1; j_call: TRBJ2-3
cdr3_aa: CASTPGLAGETQYF; v_call: TRBV30; j_call: TRBJ2-5
cdr3_aa: CASSLEPPASGTSDEQYF; v_call: TRBV11-2; j_call: TRBJ2-7
cdr3_aa: CASREQGYNSPLHF; v_call: TRBV2; j_call: TRBJ1-6
cdr3_aa: CASSEYGGARETQYF; v_call: TRBV2; j_call: TRBJ2-5
cdr3_aa: CASSLAVRPDTQYF; v_call: TRBV5-4; j_call: TRBJ2-3
cdr3_aa: CASSHRQGWNTEAFF; v_call: TRBV4-3; j_call: TRBJ1-1
cdr3_aa: CASSVQGTGGNTIYF; v_call: TRBV9; j_call: TRBJ1-3
cdr3_aa: CSVELGGQGSDTQYF; v_call: TRBV29-1; j_call: TRBJ2-3
cdr3_aa: CAWASLASEQYF; v_call: TRBV30; j_call: TRBJ2-7
cdr3_aa: CASSRDTDEQYF; v_call: TRBV7-8; j_call: TRBJ2-7
cdr3_aa: CASSPGQGDSYGYTF; v_call: TRBV18; j_call: TRBJ1-2